This T cell receptor beta chain was recorded in a study of preoperative IRX-2 immunotherapy in early breast cancer. TCRdb's copy holds only in-frame clones and misses some; the assay was immunoSEQ multiplex PCR. The sample contains some 2,800 clones, about 76% of which appear only once. Treatment defined: preoperative locoregional IRX-2 cytokine immunotherapy. Preoperative locoregional IRX-2 cytokine immunotherapy was tested in the phase Ib source study. V trimming: 11 bases; J trimming: 0 bases; junction bases outside the gene matches: 2. There are 12 residues in the CDR3. CDR1 and CDR2 (germline): MNHGY, SAAAGT.

The sequence came from a human donor with breast cancer. This chain links TRBV6-8 with TRBJ1-1; 8 positions match TRBD1. The sequenced sample was tumor tissue, obtained before IRX-2 immunotherapy. CDR3 nucleotides: TGTGCCGTGACAGGGGTGAACACTGAAGCTTTCTTT. Translating gives CAVTGVNTEAFF.